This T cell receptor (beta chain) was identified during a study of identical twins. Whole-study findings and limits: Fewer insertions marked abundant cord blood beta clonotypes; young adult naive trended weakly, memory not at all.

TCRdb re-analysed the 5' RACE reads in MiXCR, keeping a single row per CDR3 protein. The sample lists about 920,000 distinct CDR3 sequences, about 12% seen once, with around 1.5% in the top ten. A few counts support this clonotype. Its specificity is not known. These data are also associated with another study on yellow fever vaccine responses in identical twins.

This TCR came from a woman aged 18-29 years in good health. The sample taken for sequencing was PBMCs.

CDR3 amino acids: CASSFGREDRTDTQYF. The CDR3, as DNA: TGTGCCAGCAGCTTTGGACGGGAGGACCGCACAGATACGCAGTATTTT. The chain couples TRBV7-2 to TRBJ2-3, with 7 bases that match TRBD2. The ends lost 3 bases at V and 1 base at J; junction bases unmatched: 7. Germline V CDR1 and CDR2: SGHTA, FQGNSA. The CDR3 extends over 16 amino acids.